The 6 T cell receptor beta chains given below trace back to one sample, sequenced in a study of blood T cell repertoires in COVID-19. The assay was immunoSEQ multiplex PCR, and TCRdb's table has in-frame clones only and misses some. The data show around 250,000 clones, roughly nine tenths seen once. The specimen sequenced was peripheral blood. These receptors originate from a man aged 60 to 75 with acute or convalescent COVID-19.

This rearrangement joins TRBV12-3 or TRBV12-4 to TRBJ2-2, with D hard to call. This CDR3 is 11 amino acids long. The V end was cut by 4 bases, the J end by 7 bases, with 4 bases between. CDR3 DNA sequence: TGTGCCAGCAGTTCCAGCGGGGAGCTGTTTTTT. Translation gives CASSSSGELFF.

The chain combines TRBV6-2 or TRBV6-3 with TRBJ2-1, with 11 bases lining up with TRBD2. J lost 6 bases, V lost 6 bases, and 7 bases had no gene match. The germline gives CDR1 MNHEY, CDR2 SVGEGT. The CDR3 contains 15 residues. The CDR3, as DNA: TGTGCCAGCAGCATACTAGCGGGAGAGGGCAATGAGCAGTTCTTC. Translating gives CASSILAGEGNEQFF.

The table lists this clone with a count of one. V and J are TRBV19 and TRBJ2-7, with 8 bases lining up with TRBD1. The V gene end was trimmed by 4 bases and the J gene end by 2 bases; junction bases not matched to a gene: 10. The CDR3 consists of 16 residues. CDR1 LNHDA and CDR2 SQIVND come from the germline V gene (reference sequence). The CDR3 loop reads CASSTLQGVSPYEQYF. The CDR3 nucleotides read TGTGCCAGTAGTACCCTACAGGGGGTAAGCCCCTACGAGCAGTACTTC.

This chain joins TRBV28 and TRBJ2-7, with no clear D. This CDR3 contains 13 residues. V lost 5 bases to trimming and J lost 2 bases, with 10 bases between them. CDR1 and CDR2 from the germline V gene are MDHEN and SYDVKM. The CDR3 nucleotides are TGTGCCAGCAGTAAACCCAGTACCTACGAGCAGTACTTC. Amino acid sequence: CASSKPSTYEQYF.

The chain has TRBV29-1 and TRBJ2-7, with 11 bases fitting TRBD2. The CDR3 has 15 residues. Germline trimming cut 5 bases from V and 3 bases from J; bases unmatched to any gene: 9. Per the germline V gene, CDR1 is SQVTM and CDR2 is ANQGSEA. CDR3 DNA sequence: TGCAGCGTTACCGGGACTAGCGGAGGAGGCTACGAGCAGTACTTC. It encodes CSVTGTSGGGYEQYF.

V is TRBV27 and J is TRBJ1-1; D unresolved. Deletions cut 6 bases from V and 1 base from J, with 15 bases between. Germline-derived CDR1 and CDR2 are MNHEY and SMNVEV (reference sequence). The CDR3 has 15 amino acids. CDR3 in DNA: TGTGCCAGCAGCGTCGCGGATCCTAAGAACACTGAAGCTTTCTTT. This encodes CASSVADPKNTEAFF.